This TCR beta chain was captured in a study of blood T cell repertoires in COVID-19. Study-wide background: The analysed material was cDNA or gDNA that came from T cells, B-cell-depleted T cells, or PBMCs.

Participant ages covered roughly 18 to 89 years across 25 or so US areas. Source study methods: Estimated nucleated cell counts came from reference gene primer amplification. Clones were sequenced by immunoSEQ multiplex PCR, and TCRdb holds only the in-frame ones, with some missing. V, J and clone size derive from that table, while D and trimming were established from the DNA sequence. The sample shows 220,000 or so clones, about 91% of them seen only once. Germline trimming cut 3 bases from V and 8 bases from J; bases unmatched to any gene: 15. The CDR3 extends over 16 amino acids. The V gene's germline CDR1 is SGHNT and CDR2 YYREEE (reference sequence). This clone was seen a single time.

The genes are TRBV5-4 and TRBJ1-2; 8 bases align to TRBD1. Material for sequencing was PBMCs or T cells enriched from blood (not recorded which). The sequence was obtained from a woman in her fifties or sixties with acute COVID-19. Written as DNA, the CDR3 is TGTGCCAGCAGCTCTCAAAACCGACAGGGGATAGGCGGCTACACCTTC. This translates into CASSSQNRQGIGGYTF. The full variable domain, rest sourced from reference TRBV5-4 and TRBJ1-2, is ETGVTQSPTHLIKTRGQQVTLRCSSQSGHNTVSWYQQALGQGPQFIFQYYREEENGRGNFPPRFSGLQFPNYSSELNVNALELDDSALYLCASSSQNRQGIGGYTFGSGTRLTVV.